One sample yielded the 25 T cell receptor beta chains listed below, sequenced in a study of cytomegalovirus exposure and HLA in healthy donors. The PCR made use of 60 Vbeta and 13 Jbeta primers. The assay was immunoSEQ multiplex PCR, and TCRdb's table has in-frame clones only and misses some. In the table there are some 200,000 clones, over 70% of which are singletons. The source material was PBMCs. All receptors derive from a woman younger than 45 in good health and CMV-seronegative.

CDR3 sequence: CASSRTVANTGELFF. DNA for the CDR3: TGTGCCAGCAGTCGGACAGTAGCGAACACCGGGGAGCTGTTTTTT. The rearrangement joins TRBV6-1 to TRBJ2-2, with D possibly matching TRBD1 (6 bases). Trimming stripped 5 bases from V and 0 bases from J, with 10 bases between. The CDR3 sequence is 15 residues long. Germline values: CDR1 MNHNS, CDR2 SASEGT.

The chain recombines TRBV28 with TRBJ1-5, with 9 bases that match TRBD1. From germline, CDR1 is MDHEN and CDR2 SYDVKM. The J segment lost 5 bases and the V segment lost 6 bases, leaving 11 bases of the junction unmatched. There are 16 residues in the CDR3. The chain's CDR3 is CASSSPGQGFDQPQHF. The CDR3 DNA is TGTGCCAGCAGCTCTCCGGGACAGGGATTCGATCAGCCCCAGCATTTT.

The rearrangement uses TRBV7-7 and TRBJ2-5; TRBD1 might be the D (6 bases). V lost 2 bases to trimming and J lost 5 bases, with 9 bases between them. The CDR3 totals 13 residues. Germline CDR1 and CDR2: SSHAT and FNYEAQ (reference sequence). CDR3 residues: CASSLTTGETQYF. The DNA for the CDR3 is TGTGCCAGCAGCTTAACTACAGGGGAGACCCAGTACTTC.

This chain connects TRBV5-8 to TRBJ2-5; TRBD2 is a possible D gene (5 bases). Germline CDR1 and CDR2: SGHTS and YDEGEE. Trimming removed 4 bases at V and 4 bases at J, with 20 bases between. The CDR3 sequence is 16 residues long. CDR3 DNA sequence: TGTGCCAGCAGCCCCTCAATACTAGGAAGAGGAGAGACCCAGTACTTC. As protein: CASSPSILGRGETQYF.

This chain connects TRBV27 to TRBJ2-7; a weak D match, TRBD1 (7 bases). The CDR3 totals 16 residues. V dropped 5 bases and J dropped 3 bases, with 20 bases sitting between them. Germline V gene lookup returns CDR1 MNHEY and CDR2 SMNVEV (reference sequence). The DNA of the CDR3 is TGTGCCAGCAGTACGACGGCGGGACAGACCCTCTACGAGCAGTACTTC. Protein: CASSTTAGQTLYEQYF.

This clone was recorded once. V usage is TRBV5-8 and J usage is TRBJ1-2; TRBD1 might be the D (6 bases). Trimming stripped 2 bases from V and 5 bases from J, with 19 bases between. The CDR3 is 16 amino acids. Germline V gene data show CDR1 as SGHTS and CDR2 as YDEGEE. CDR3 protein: CASSFWTARAFYGYTF. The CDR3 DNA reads TGTGCCAGCAGCTTCTGGACAGCGAGGGCCTTTTATGGCTACACCTTC.

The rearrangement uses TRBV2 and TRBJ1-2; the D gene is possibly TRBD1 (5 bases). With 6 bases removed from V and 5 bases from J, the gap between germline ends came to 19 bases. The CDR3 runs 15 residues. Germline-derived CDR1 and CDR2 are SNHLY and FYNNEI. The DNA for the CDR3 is TGTGCCAGCAGCAACACAGATGACAGCGCGTATGGCTACACCTTC. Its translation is CASSNTDDSAYGYTF.

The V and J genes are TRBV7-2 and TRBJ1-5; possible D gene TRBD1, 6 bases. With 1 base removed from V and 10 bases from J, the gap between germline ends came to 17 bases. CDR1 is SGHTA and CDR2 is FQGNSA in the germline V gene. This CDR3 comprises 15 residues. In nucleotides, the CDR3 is TGTGCCAGCAGCTTAGAAGGGCCCGGACAGCACCCCCAGCATTTT. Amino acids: CASSLEGPGQHPQHF.

The chain's CDR3 is CASSLVSGVGETQYF. The CDR3 region has the DNA TGTGCCAGCAGCTTAGTCTCAGGGGTGGGGGAGACCCAGTACTTC. The gene calls are TRBV11-2 and TRBJ2-5; D might be TRBD1 (6 bases). The germline V gene has CDR1 SGHAT and CDR2 FQNNGV. V was pared by 1 base and J by 5 bases, with 14 bases between. This CDR3 comprises 15 residues.

CDR3 in DNA: TGTGCCAGCAGTCTCAGACTAGCGGGCTACGAGCAGTACTTC. Encoded protein: CASSLRLAGYEQYF. The chain links TRBV27 to TRBJ2-7; TRBD2 matches at 10 bases. The CDR3 has 14 amino acids. V dropped 5 bases and J dropped 3; count of bases not matched to a gene: 4. CDR1 is MNHEY and CDR2 is SMNVEV in the germline V gene (reference sequence).

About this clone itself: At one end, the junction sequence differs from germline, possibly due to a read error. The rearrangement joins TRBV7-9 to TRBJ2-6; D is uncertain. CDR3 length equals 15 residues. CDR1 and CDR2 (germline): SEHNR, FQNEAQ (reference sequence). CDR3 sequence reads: CSSSFSRSGANVLTF. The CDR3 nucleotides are TGTTCCAGCAGCTTCTCCCGCTCTGGGGCCAACGTCCTGACTTTC. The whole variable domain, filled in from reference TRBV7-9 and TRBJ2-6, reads DTGVSQNPRHKITKRGQNVTFRCDPISEHNRLYWYRQTLGQGPEFLTYFQNEAQLEKSRLLSDRFSAERPKGSFSTLEIQRTEQGDSAMYLCSSSFSRSGANVLTFGAGSRLTVL.

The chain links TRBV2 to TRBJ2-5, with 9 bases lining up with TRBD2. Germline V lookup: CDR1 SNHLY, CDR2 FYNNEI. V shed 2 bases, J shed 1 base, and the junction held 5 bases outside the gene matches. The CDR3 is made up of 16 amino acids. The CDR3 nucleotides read TGTGCCAGCAGTGAAAGCCTAGCGGGACTCCAAGAGACCCAGTACTTC. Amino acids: CASSESLAGLQETQYF.

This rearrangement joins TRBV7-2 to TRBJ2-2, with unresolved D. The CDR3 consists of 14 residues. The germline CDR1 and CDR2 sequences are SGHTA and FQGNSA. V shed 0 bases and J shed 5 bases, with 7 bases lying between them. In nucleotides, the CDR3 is TGTGCCAGCAGCTTAGCCCCCAGAACCGGGGAGCTGTTTTTT. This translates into CASSLAPRTGELFF. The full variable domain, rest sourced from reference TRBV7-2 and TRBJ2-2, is GAGVSQSPSNKVTEKGKDVELRCDPISGHTALYWYRQSLGQGLEFLIYFQGNSAPDKSGLPSDRFSAERTGGSVSTLTIQRTQQEDSAVYLCASSLAPRTGELFFGEGSRLTVL.

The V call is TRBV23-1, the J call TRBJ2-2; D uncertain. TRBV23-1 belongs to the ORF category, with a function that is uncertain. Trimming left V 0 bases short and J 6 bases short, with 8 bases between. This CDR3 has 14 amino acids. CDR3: CASSQSREAGELFF. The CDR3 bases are TGCGCCAGCAGTCAATCCCGCGAGGCCGGGGAGCTGTTTTTT.

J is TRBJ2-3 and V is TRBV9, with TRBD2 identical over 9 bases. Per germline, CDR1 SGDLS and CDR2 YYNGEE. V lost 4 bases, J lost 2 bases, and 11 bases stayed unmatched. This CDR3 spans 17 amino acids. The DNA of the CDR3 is TGTGCCAGCAGCCCCCGGACGCTAGCGGGGACCACAGATACGCAGTATTTT. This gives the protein CASSPRTLAGTTDTQYF.

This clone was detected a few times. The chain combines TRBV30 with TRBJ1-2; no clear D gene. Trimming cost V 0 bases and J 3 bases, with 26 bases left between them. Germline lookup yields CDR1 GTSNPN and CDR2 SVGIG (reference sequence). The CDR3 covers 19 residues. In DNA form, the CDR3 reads TGTGCCTGGAGTGTACTTCGGGGTACAGCCCCACGAGCCTACTATGGCTACACCTTC. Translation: CAWSVLRGTAPRAYYGYTF.

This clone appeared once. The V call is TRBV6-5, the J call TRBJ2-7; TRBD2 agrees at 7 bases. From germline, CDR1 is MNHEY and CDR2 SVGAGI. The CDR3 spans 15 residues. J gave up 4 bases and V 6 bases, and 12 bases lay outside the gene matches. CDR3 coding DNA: TGTGCCAGCAGAAAAGGCGGGTACGGGGGGTACGAGCAGTACTTC. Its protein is CASRKGGYGGYEQYF.

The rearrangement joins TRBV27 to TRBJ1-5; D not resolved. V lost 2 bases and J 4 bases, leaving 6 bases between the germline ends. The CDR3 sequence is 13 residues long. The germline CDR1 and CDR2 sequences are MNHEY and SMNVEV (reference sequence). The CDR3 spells CASSLGENQPQHF. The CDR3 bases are TGTGCCAGCAGTTTAGGGGAGAATCAGCCCCAGCATTTT.

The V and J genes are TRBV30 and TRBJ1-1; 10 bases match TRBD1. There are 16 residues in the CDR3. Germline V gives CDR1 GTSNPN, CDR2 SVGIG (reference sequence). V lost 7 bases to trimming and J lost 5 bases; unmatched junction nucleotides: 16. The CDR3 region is CASNRDRGGEQTEAFF. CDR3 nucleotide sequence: TGTGCCTCAAACCGGGACAGGGGAGGGGAGCAAACTGAAGCTTTCTTT.

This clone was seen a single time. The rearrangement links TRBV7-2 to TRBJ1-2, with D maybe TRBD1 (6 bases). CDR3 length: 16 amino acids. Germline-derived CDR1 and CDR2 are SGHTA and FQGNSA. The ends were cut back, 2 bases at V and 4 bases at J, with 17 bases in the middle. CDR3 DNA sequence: TGTGCCAGCAGCTTAAAGGGAGGGGGTATTTTCTATGGCTACACCTTC. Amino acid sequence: CASSLKGGGIFYGYTF. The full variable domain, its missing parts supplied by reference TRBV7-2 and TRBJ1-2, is GAGVSQSPSNKVTEKGKDVELRCDPISGHTALYWYRQSLGQGLEFLIYFQGNSAPDKSGLPSDRFSAERTGGSVSTLTIQRTQQEDSAVYLCASSLKGGGIFYGYTFGSGTRLTVV.

The CDR3, as DNA: TGCGCCAGCAGCTCAATAAAAGGGGCCGCCACAGATACGCAGTATTTT. It specifies CASSSIKGAATDTQYF. The chain couples TRBV4-1 to TRBJ2-3, with a weak D call TRBD1 (5 bases). The CDR3 spans 16 residues. Germline loops: CDR1 MGHRA, CDR2 YSYEKL. Trimming took 5 bases from V and 2 from J, leaving 17 bases between them.

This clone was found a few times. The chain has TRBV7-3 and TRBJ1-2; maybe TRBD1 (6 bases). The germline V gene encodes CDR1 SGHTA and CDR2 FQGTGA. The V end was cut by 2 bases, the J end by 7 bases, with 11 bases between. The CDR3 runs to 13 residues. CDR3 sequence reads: CASSLQQGSGYTF. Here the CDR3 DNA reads TGTGCCAGCAGCTTACAACAGGGAAGTGGCTACACCTTC.

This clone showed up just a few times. The CDR3: CASSASYEQYF. Written as DNA, the CDR3 is TGTGCCAGCTCGGCCTCCTACGAGCAGTACTTC. The chain couples TRBV18 to TRBJ2-7; D is uncertain. The length of the CDR3 is 11 residues. Per the germline V gene, CDR1 is KGHSH and CDR2 is LQKENI. V lost 6 bases and J lost 0, with 3 bases in between.

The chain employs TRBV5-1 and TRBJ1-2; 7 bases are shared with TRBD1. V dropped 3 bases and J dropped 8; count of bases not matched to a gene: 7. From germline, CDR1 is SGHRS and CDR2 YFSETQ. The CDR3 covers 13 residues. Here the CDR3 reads CASSYDRVDGYTF. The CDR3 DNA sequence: TGCGCCAGCAGCTACGACAGGGTAGACGGCTACACCTTC.

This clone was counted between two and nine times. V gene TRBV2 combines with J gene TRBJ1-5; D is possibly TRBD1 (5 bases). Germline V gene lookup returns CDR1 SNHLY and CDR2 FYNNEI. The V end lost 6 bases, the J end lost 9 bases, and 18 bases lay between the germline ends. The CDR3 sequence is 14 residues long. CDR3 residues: CASRADGGLSPQHF. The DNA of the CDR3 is TGTGCCAGCAGAGCGGACGGGGGTCTCTCGCCCCAGCATTTT.